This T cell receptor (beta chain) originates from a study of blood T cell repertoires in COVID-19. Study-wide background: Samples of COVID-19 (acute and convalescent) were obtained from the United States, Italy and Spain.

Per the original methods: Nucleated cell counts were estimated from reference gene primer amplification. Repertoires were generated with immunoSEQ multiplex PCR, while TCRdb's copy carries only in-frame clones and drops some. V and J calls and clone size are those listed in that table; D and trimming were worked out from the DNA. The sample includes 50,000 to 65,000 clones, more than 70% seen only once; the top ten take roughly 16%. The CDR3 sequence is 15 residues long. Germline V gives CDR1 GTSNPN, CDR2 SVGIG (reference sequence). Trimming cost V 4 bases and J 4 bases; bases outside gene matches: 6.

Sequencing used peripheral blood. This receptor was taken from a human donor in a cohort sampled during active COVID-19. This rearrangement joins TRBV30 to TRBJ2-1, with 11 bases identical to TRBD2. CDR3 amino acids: CAWNELAGEYNEQFF. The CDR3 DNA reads TGTGCCTGGAACGAACTAGCGGGGGAGTACAATGAGCAGTTCTTC.